There are a few counts of the clone carrying this T cell receptor beta chain. Its matching antigen is unknown. TCRdb called the 5' RACE reads again in MiXCR, with one record for every CDR3 protein. The table records a few hundred thousand distinct CDR3 sequences, around 28% of them present only once. The data were obtained in a study of T-cell memory formation after mild COVID-19. Notes on the study in general: There was no confirmation that second-wave clones peaking on day 37 were SARS-CoV-2 specific. Researchers report contracting CD4+ clones mostly in CM and EM, with CD8+ clones in EMRA.

Germline loops: CDR1 SGDLS, CDR2 YYNGEE. V was trimmed by 4 bases and J by 0 bases, leaving 11 bases between them. CDR3 length: 15 amino acids. The chain couples TRBV9 to TRBJ1-3; D unresolved. This receptor was taken from an adult woman who had mild COVID-19 (a few samples of this study predate the infection). Cell type and time point are not known. Specimen: PBMCs or a T cell subset sorted from them (not recorded which). The CDR3 reads CASSPGWVSGNTIYF. In nucleotides, the CDR3 is TGTGCCAGCAGCCCCGGTTGGGTCTCTGGAAACACCATATATTTT.